The following is a T cell receptor (beta chain) sequence with its context. The antigen remains unidentified. The data derive from a study of cytomegalovirus exposure and HLA in healthy donors. General study results and limits: Confirmation in vitro established that a few CMV-associated chains were specific for CMV antigens.

Germline CDR1 LGHNT, CDR2 FRNRAP. Unmatched junction bases numbered 10, after V lost 0 bases and J lost 2 bases. The CDR3 is made up of 19 amino acids. Both 60 Vbeta primers and 13 Jbeta primers went into the PCR. Only in-frame clones appear in the TCRdb table, and some are missing; sequencing was by immunoSEQ multiplex PCR. The data hold tens of thousands of clones, with roughly 78% observed a single time. This rearrangement joins TRBV12-5 to TRBJ2-2; 9 bases align to TRBD2. The sequence was collected from a male donor in good health and CMV-seropositive. Material: PBMCs. CDR3 residues: CASGLVDRVTSGNTGELFF. The CDR3 nucleotides read TGTGCTAGTGGTTTGGTAGATCGTGTGACTAGCGGAAACACCGGGGAGCTGTTTTTT.